These 22 T cell receptor beta chains originate from one sample sequenced in a study of T cell responses to AZD1222 COVID-19 vaccine. The repertoire was sequenced with immunoSEQ multiplex PCR; TCRdb's copy has only in-frame clones and lacks some. The sample yields some 150,000 clones, about 91% seen once. The source material was peripheral blood, sampled on day 0 of AZD1222 vaccination. Receptor source: an adult in good health.

The chain recombines TRBV6-5 with TRBJ2-7; D is unclear. V lost 0 bases, J lost 0 bases, and 6 bases lay in between. Germline CDR1 is MNHEY and CDR2 is SVGAGI. CDR3 length equals 14 residues. The CDR3 spells CASSYSKVSYEQYF. In DNA form, the CDR3 reads TGTGCCAGCAGTTACTCGAAGGTCTCCTACGAGCAGTACTTC.

The gene calls are TRBV30 and TRBJ1-2, with TRBD1 as a possible D gene (5 bases). Trimming removed 5 bases from V and 9 bases from J, with 16 bases in between. CDR1 is GTSNPN and CDR2 is SVGIG in the germline V gene (reference sequence). CDR3 length: 12 amino acids. CDR3 protein: CAWGAGVDRYTF. The DNA of the CDR3 is TGTGCCTGGGGGGCGGGGGTTGACCGCTACACCTTC.

V and J are TRBV30 and TRBJ1-2; TRBD1 is a possible D gene (6 bases). The CDR3 has 16 residues. Trimming took off 3 bases at V and 1 base at J, with 18 bases between the two ends. The V gene's germline CDR1 is GTSNPN and CDR2 SVGIG (reference sequence). CDR3 DNA: TGTGCCTGGAGGGGGGCCCAGGCCGGACTTAACTATGGCTACACCTTC. It yields the protein CAWRGAQAGLNYGYTF.

This chain joins TRBV6-6 and TRBJ1-2; D may be TRBD1 (5 bases). Trimming shortened V by 6 bases and J by 7 bases, and 18 bases separated the two germline ends. The CDR3 sequence is 14 residues long. The germline CDR1 and CDR2 sequences are MNHNY and SVGAGI (reference sequence). This CDR3 reads CASRDPRQYLGYTF. As DNA, the CDR3 is TGTGCCAGCAGGGACCCGAGACAGTACCTTGGCTACACCTTC.

This clone was picked up one time. The same CDR3 can be traced to other DNA sequences in this sample. The chain links TRBV28 to TRBJ2-2; no reliable D call. Trimming pared 2 bases from V and 5 bases from J, leaving 3 bases between. Germline CDR1 MDHEN, CDR2 SYDVKM. This CDR3 region has 12 residues. The CDR3 DNA is TGTGCCAGCAGTTTAAGTACCGGGGAGCTGTTTTTT. Translation: CASSLSTGELFF.

This clone was detected a few times. V gene TRBV6-5 combines with J gene TRBJ1-4; D gene unclear. Germline lookup yields CDR1 MNHEY and CDR2 SVGAGI. This CDR3 region has 12 residues. Trimming removed 6 bases from V and 7 bases from J, with 9 bases in between. The CDR3 loop is CASSGTVEKLFF. The CDR3 DNA reads TGTGCCAGCAGCGGCACAGTTGAAAAACTGTTTTTT.

V and J are TRBV19 and TRBJ1-5, with 9 bases matching TRBD1. Germline V CDR1 and CDR2: LNHDA, SQIVND (reference sequence). V lost 5 bases, J lost 3 bases, and 11 bases stayed unmatched. There are 17 residues in the CDR3. The CDR3 reads CASSPGTGRGVNQPQHF. For the CDR3, the DNA is TGTGCCAGTAGTCCTGGGACAGGGAGGGGGGTCAATCAGCCCCAGCATTTT.

This clone has a single count. CDR3 DNA sequence: TGTGCCAGTAGCCACGCGAACAGGGGGTTAAGCGAAAAACTGTTTTTT. Its translation: CASSHANRGLSEKLFF. The chain recombines TRBV19 with TRBJ1-4, with TRBD1 matching 8 bases. The J segment lost 8 bases and the V segment lost 6 bases, leaving 14 bases of the junction unmatched. The germline CDR1 and CDR2 sequences are LNHDA and SQIVND (reference sequence). The length of the CDR3 is 16 residues.

The chain joins TRBV7-3 to TRBJ1-3; D is perhaps TRBD1 (5 bases). This CDR3 contains 11 residues. V gave up 5 bases and J gave up 7 bases, with 6 bases separating them. Germline values: CDR1 SGHTA, CDR2 FQGTGA. The CDR3 nucleotides are TGTGCCAGCAGCCCAGGGAACACCATATATTTT. Translating it yields CASSPGNTIYF.

The chain links TRBV9 to TRBJ1-1; a weak D match, TRBD1 (5 bases). Germline values: CDR1 SGDLS, CDR2 YYNGEE. The CDR3 has 13 amino acids. The V gene lost 0 bases and the J gene lost 5 bases, with 8 bases spanning the gap. Written as DNA, the CDR3 is TGTGCCAGCAGCGTAGAAGGGGAAACTGAAGCTTTCTTT. Translating gives CASSVEGETEAFF.

The chain combines TRBV5-1 with TRBJ2-2, with a weak D call TRBD2 (5 bases). CDR3 length: 15 residues. Germline CDR1 reads SGHRS; CDR2 reads YFSETQ. V gave up 0 bases and J gave up 6 bases, with 12 bases separating them. Written as DNA, the CDR3 is TGCGCCAGCAGCTTGGCCGGTGAGGGATCCGGGGAGCTGTTTTTT. This gives the protein CASSLAGEGSGELFF. The full variable domain, completed using reference TRBV5-1 and TRBJ2-2, is KAGVTQTPRYLIKTRGQQVTLSCSPISGHRSVSWYQQTPGQGLQFLFEYFSETQRNKGNFPGRFSGRQFSNSRSEMNVSTLELGDSALYLCASSLAGEGSGELFFGEGSRLTVL.

CDR3 sequence reads: CASSSGVQQYF. CDR3 in DNA: TGTGCCAGCAGCTCGGGGGTTCAGCAGTACTTC. V is TRBV11-2 and J is TRBJ2-7, with a weak D call TRBD2 (6 bases). The ends were cut back, 4 bases at V and 8 bases at J, with 9 bases in the middle. This CDR3 spans 11 amino acids. Germline values: CDR1 SGHAT, CDR2 FQNNGV.

The chain employs TRBV10-1 and TRBJ2-3; TRBD2 aligns across 7 bases. The V gene end was trimmed by 6 bases and the J gene end by 4 bases; junction bases not matched to a gene: 13. Per germline, CDR1 WNHNN and CDR2 SYGVQD (reference sequence). CDR3 length equals 16 residues. The CDR3 sequence: CASSPSGPPGADTQYF. The DNA for the CDR3 is TGCGCCAGCAGCCCTAGCGGCCCCCCGGGGGCAGATACGCAGTATTTT.

This rearrangement joins TRBV2 to TRBJ2-2; TRBD2 agrees at 11 bases. The CDR3 sequence is 17 residues long. With 3 bases clipped from V and 3 bases from J, the junction kept 6 bases outside the gene matches. CDR1 and CDR2 (germline): SNHLY, FYNNEI. CDR3: CASSEGLAEVYTGELFF. The CDR3 nucleotides read TGTGCCAGCAGTGAGGGACTAGCGGAGGTATACACCGGGGAGCTGTTTTTT.

The chain has TRBV27 and TRBJ1-5; D remains ambiguous. Per the germline V gene, CDR1 is MNHEY and CDR2 is SMNVEV (reference sequence). This CDR3 is 16 amino acids long. The ends were cut back, 0 bases at V and 0 bases at J, with 9 bases in the middle. CDR3 coding DNA: TGTGCCAGCAGTTTATCGGGCGCTAGTAGCAATCAGCCCCAGCATTTT. This codes for CASSLSGASSNQPQHF.

This clone has a single count. The chain couples TRBV19 to TRBJ1-5, with 7 bases matching TRBD1. The CDR3 contains 15 residues. V gave up 8 bases and J gave up 4 bases; unmatched junction bases: 11. Germline CDR1 LNHDA, CDR2 SQIVND (reference sequence). DNA of the CDR3: TGTGCCAGTGGGAAAGTGACAGGGCTAAATCAGCCCCAGCATTTT. This sequence encodes CASGKVTGLNQPQHF.

The chain joins TRBV7-2 to TRBJ1-5, with TRBD1 matching over 10 bases. In germline, CDR1 is SGHTA, CDR2 FQGNSA. The CDR3 covers 15 residues. V lost 7 bases and J lost 5; bases outside the gene matches: 8. CDR3 sequence reads: CASTPGQGTYQPQHF. DNA for the CDR3: TGTGCCAGCACCCCGGGACAGGGGACATATCAGCCCCAGCATTTT.

As DNA, the CDR3 is TGTGCCAGCAGCTTAGGACCCATGGGTCAGGGCTACACCTTC. This gives the protein CASSLGPMGQGYTF. The chain recombines TRBV7-8 with TRBJ1-2, with D uncertain. The V gene's germline CDR1 is SGHVS and CDR2 FQNEAQ. The germline V and J ends were trimmed by 1 base and 8 bases, with 14 bases remaining between them. The CDR3 has 14 amino acids.

V gene TRBV3-1 (or the pseudogene TRBV3-2) combines with J gene TRBJ1-2, with D maybe TRBD1 (5 bases). V was trimmed by 4 bases and J by 8 bases, leaving 14 bases between them. Germline V gene data show CDR1 as LGHDT and CDR2 as YNNKEL (reference sequence). The CDR3 runs 13 residues. The CDR3 is CASSPSAGSGYTF. DNA for the CDR3: TGTGCCAGCAGCCCATCGGCAGGGAGCGGCTACACCTTC.

The rearrangement links TRBV30 to TRBJ1-5; D call uncertain. Germline-derived CDR1 and CDR2 are GTSNPN and SVGIG (reference sequence). The CDR3 consists of 12 residues. Trimming took off 4 bases at V and 0 bases at J, with 4 bases between the two ends. This CDR3 reads CAWKDSNQPQHF. The CDR3 bases are TGTGCCTGGAAAGATAGCAATCAGCCCCAGCATTTT.

This clone was counted only a few times. The chain has TRBV7-9 and TRBJ2-7; 11 bases line up with TRBD2. This CDR3 region has 15 residues. Trimming cost V 5 bases and J 0 bases; bases outside gene matches: 3. Germline CDR1 SEHNR, CDR2 FQNEAQ (reference sequence). The CDR3 nucleotides are TGTGCCAGCAGCCAGGGACTAGCGGCCTCCTACGAGCAGTACTTC. Its translation is CASSQGLAASYEQYF.

This chain links TRBV7-2 with TRBJ1-6; 10 bases are shared with TRBD1. The V gene end was trimmed by 6 bases and the J gene end by 4 bases; junction bases not matched to a gene: 6. The CDR3 covers 16 residues. Germline V CDR1 and CDR2: SGHTA, FQGNSA. The CDR3 nucleotides read TGTGCCAGCAGTAGCGGACAGGGGGTTTATAATTCACCCCTCCACTTT. Protein sequence: CASSSGQGVYNSPLHF.